The clone carrying this TCR beta chain rates as medium-sized. The CDR3 is 13 residues long. The germline V gene encodes CDR1 DFQATT and CDR2 SNEGSKA (reference sequence). The V end lost 6 bases, the J end lost 3 bases, and 15 bases lay between the germline ends. TCRdb reprocessed the PCR reads via MiXCR. Of about 39,000 clones listed, 15% to 20% are singletons. This sample is drawn from a study of metastatic and nonmetastatic thyroid tumors. Study summary: Repertoires of blood and of tissue (tumor or nodule) from malignant and benign thyroid patients were compared.

No treatment had been given to any patient before thyroid surgery. The gene calls are TRBV20-1 and TRBJ2-7; either TRBD1 or TRBD2 may supply D (5 bases each). This TCR was recovered from a female donor with papillary thyroid cancer or a benign thyroid nodule (not recorded which). Some clones in this sample may be carry-over from other donors' samples. Specimen: blood. The CDR3 protein is CSAGTGGGYEQYF. Here the CDR3 DNA reads TGCAGTGCCGGCACGGGTGGGGGCTACGAGCAGTACTTC.